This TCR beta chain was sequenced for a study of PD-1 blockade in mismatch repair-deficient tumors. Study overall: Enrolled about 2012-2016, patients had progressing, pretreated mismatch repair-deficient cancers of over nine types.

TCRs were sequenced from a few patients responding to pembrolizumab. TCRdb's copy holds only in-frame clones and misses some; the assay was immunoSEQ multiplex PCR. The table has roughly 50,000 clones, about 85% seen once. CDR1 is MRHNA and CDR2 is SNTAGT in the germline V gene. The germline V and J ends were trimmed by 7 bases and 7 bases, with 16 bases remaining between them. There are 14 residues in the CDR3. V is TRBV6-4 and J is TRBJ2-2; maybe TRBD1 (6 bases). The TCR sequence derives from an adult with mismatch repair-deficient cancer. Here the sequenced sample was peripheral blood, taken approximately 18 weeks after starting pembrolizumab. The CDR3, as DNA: TGTGCCAGCACCCTTACAGGGTTGGTCGGGGAGCTGTTTTTT. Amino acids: CASTLTGLVGELFF.